These 29 T cell receptor beta chains were sequenced from one sample in a study of cytomegalovirus exposure and HLA in healthy donors. Only in-frame clones appear in the TCRdb table, and some are missing; sequencing was by immunoSEQ multiplex PCR. The top ten clones hold about 2% of a sample with about 120,000 clones, about nine tenths of them seen once. Sequenced material: PBMCs. These receptors were obtained from a woman aged 18-29 years in good health and CMV-seronegative.

The chain combines TRBV4-1 with TRBJ2-4; 10 bases agree with TRBD1. Per the germline V gene, CDR1 is MGHRA and CDR2 is YSYEKL. The CDR3 covers 17 residues. Trimming took 3 bases from V and 0 from J; bases not matched to a gene: 5. In nucleotides, the CDR3 is TGCGCCAGCAGCCACATTGGACAGGGGGTAGCCAAAAACATTCAGTACTTC. Protein: CASSHIGQGVAKNIQYF.

The rearrangement uses TRBV15 and TRBJ1-4; 8 nucleotides align to TRBD1. CDR1 is LNHNV and CDR2 is YYDKDF in the germline V gene (reference sequence). The J segment lost 8 bases and the V segment lost 0 bases, leaving 5 bases of the junction unmatched. This CDR3 region has 15 residues. The CDR3 sequence: CATSRDPTGGEKLFF. The CDR3 DNA sequence: TGTGCCACCAGCAGAGATCCTACAGGGGGAGAAAAACTGTTTTTT.

A single count supports this clone. The chain recombines TRBV10-3 with TRBJ1-1; 8 nucleotides agree with TRBD1. The germline gives CDR1 ENHRY, CDR2 SYGVKD. Trimming took 10 bases from V and 7 from J; bases not matched to a gene: 14. This CDR3 has 14 amino acids. The CDR3 nucleotides are TGTGCCACGGGCGGACAGGGTGGGTCCGGTGAAGCTTTCTTT. This translates into CATGGQGGSGEAFF.

J is TRBJ2-2 and V is TRBV14; the match to TRBD1 covers 8 bases. Germline V gene data show CDR1 as SGHDN and CDR2 as FVKESK. The junction had 7 bases not matched to a gene; V was cut back by 1 base and J by 0 bases. CDR3 length equals 18 residues. The CDR3 here is CASSQAKLTGANTGELFF. In DNA form, the CDR3 reads TGTGCCAGCAGCCAAGCCAAATTGACAGGGGCGAACACCGGGGAGCTGTTTTTT.

The chain uses TRBV18 and TRBJ2-1, with 7 bases lining up with TRBD1. CDR3 length: 17 residues. The germline V gene encodes CDR1 KGHSH and CDR2 LQKENI. Trimming removed 3 bases from V and 0 bases from J; junction bases left unmatched: 8. CDR3 DNA sequence: TGTGCCAGCTCACCGACCTTGGACAGGAGCTCCTACAATGAGCAGTTCTTC. Its protein is CASSPTLDRSSYNEQFF. The full variable domain, completed using reference TRBV18 and TRBJ2-1, is NAGVMQNPRHLVRRRGQEARLRCSPMKGHSHVYWYRQLPEEGLKFMVYLQKENIIDESGMPKERFSAEFPKEGPSILRIQQVVRGDSAAYFCASSPTLDRSSYNEQFFGPGTRLTVL.

The chain is built from TRBV7-3 and TRBJ1-3; D is ambiguous. CDR1 is SGHTA and CDR2 is FQGTGA in the germline V gene. Trimming took 3 bases from V and 4 from J, leaving 7 bases between them. This CDR3 spans 13 amino acids. This chain's CDR3 is CASSFGIGNTIYF. The CDR3 DNA is TGTGCCAGCAGCTTTGGCATCGGAAACACCATATATTTT.

V and J are TRBV29-1 and TRBJ1-1; D not certain. Trimming removed 7 bases from V and 4 bases from J, with 19 bases in between. The CDR3 extends over 14 amino acids. Per the germline V gene, CDR1 is SQVTM and CDR2 is ANQGSEA. The CDR3 DNA is TGCAGCGCCGTCTCCTGGCAGGAGGGCACTGAAGCTTTCTTT. It yields the protein CSAVSWQEGTEAFF.

The rearrangement links TRBV21-1 to TRBJ1-1. TRBV21-1 is deemed a pseudogene. The CDR3 sequence is 13 residues long. CDR3 DNA sequence: TGTGCCAGCAGCAAGATGGTCCGGGGGTTGGCTTTCTTT. Its translation: CASSKMVRGLAFF.

This clone has more than one count but fewer than ten. The rearrangement uses TRBV6-1 and TRBJ1-1; TRBD1 is a possible D gene (5 bases). Trimming removed 2 bases from V and 6 bases from J, with 16 bases in between. Looked up from germline, CDR1 is MNHNS and CDR2 is SASEGT. The CDR3 contains 15 residues. Here the CDR3 reads CASSEPIQVGSEAFF. The CDR3 DNA follows: TGTGCCAGCAGTGAACCCATACAGGTCGGCTCTGAAGCTTTCTTT.

The sample holds one count of this clone. The J gene is TRBJ1-5, the V gene TRBV28; the match to TRBD1 covers 11 bases. Germline CDR1 and CDR2: MDHEN and SYDVKM. The J segment lost 7 bases and the V segment lost 6 bases, leaving 20 bases of the junction unmatched. This CDR3 contains 19 residues. The CDR3 sequence is CASSKTPGTGGLRWQPQHF. CDR3 nucleotides: TGTGCCAGCAGCAAAACACCCGGGACAGGGGGTTTACGTTGGCAGCCCCAGCATTTT.

V usage is TRBV18 and J usage is TRBJ2-7; 7 bases are a match to TRBD2. CDR1 is KGHSH, CDR2 LQKENI, per germline. This CDR3 is 15 amino acids long. The V segment lost 2 bases and the J segment 0 bases; nucleotides outside the gene matches: 4. CDR3 residues: CASSPWASGSYEQYF. CDR3 nucleotides: TGTGCCAGCTCACCATGGGCTAGCGGCTCCTACGAGCAGTACTTC.

In this sample, this clone turned up a few times. The chain recombines TRBV6-5 with TRBJ2-7; 7 nucleotides line up with TRBD1. CDR3 length: 14 amino acids. Germline V CDR1 and CDR2: MNHEY, SVGAGI. V trimming: 8 bases; J trimming: 3 bases; junction bases outside the gene matches: 10. The CDR3: CASSPGQHNYEQYF. Written as DNA, the CDR3 is TGTGCCAGCTCCCCGGGACAGCACAACTACGAGCAGTACTTC.

V is TRBV4-1 and J is TRBJ2-7; 7 bases agree with TRBD2. V gave up 3 bases and J gave up 4 bases; unmatched junction bases: 3. The length of the CDR3 is 13 residues. Germline CDR1 is MGHRA and CDR2 is YSYEKL. The CDR3 region is CASSHAGGYEQYF. DNA for the CDR3: TGCGCCAGCAGCCACGCCGGGGGGTACGAGCAGTACTTC.

The rearrangement joins TRBV19 to TRBJ2-7; no clear D gene. The CDR3 has 16 residues. CDR1 is LNHDA, CDR2 SQIVND, per germline (reference sequence). V gave up 4 bases and J gave up 0 bases, with 16 bases separating them. This CDR3 is CASSNPRYDSSYEQYF. CDR3 in DNA: TGTGCCAGTAGTAATCCACGGTACGATAGCTCCTACGAGCAGTACTTC.

The chain carries TRBV28 and TRBJ1-4; D possibly corresponds to TRBD1 (6 bases). V lost 5 bases to trimming and J lost 8 bases, with 21 bases between them. From germline, CDR1 is MDHEN and CDR2 SYDVKM. The CDR3 consists of 16 residues. The CDR3 sequence: CASSLSPGEGDEKLFF. The CDR3 bases are TGTGCCAGCAGTCTCTCCCCAGGGGAAGGGGACGAAAAACTGTTTTTT. The full variable domain, in which reference TRBV28 and TRBJ1-4 provide the parts outside the CDR3, is DVKVTQSSRYLVKRTGEKVFLECVQDMDHENMFWYRQDPGLGLRLIYFSYDVKMKEKGDIPEGYSVSREKKERFSLILESASTNQTSMYLCASSLSPGEGDEKLFFGSGTQLSVL.

The chain couples TRBV7-9 to TRBJ1-1; TRBD1 is a possible D gene (6 bases). The V and J ends lost 1 base and 10 bases respectively, with 7 bases between them. The germline V gene encodes CDR1 SEHNR and CDR2 FQNEAQ (reference sequence). This CDR3 region has 11 residues. The CDR3 region has the DNA TGTGCCAGCAGCTTAGAAGGGGGAGCTTTCTTT. It yields the protein CASSLEGGAFF. The full variable domain, with the rest looked up from reference TRBV7-9 and TRBJ1-1, is DTGVSQNPRHKITKRGQNVTFRCDPISEHNRLYWYRQTLGQGPEFLTYFQNEAQLEKSRLLSDRFSAERPKGSFSTLEIQRTEQGDSAMYLCASSLEGGAFFGQGTRLTVV.

DNA for the CDR3: TGTGCCAGCTCCTTTTCGATAACGGGGGACAGTGAAGCTTTCTTT. This sequence encodes CASSFSITGDSEAFF. This chain connects TRBV19 to TRBJ1-1, with TRBD1 identical over 7 bases. The CDR3 has 15 residues. V lost 9 bases, J lost 7 bases, and 17 bases stayed unmatched. Germline loops: CDR1 LNHDA, CDR2 SQIVND (reference sequence).

This clone was seen a single time. The genes are TRBV21-1 and TRBJ1-5; no check of the table's D call, TRBD1, against the DNA was made. TRBV21-1 is a known pseudogene. CDR3 size: 15 residues. The CDR3 region has the DNA TGTGCCAGCAAATGGTCTCCAGGCCCCTATCAGCCCCAGCATTTT. Its protein product is CASKWSPGPYQPQHF.

The chain joins TRBV6-5 to TRBJ2-7, with 9 bases identical to TRBD2. The CDR3 extends over 15 amino acids. Germline values: CDR1 MNHEY, CDR2 SVGAGI. Trimming took 6 bases from V and 4 from J; bases not matched to a gene: 10. The CDR3 DNA follows: TGTGCCAGCAGGGTGGGGGCGCGGGGGGGGTACGAGCAGTACTTC. As protein: CASRVGARGGYEQYF.

V gene TRBV14 combines with J gene TRBJ2-2, with 10 bases lining up with TRBD1. Germline trimming cut 6 bases from V and 2 bases from J; bases unmatched to any gene: 21. The germline V gene encodes CDR1 SGHDN and CDR2 FVKESK. The CDR3 is made up of 21 amino acids. CDR3 residues: CASRPTTRQGARISNTGELFF. In DNA form, the CDR3 reads TGTGCCAGCAGGCCTACTACGAGACAGGGGGCAAGAATATCTAACACCGGGGAGCTGTTTTTT.

The chain employs TRBV6-6 and TRBJ1-2; no definite D call. V was clipped by 2 bases and J by 2 bases, with 12 bases between them. The CDR3 runs to 15 residues. Germline loops: CDR1 MNHNY, CDR2 SVGAGI (reference sequence). The CDR3 nucleotides read TGTGCCAGCAGTTACGCCAGGTTGTCGAACTATGGCTACACCTTC. It encodes CASSYARLSNYGYTF.

V usage is TRBV2 and J usage is TRBJ2-5; D gene ambiguous. This CDR3 contains 12 residues. The germline V gene has CDR1 SNHLY and CDR2 FYNNEI. Trimming took 4 bases from V and 4 from J, leaving 7 bases between them. The CDR3 bases are TGTGCCAGCAGTGTTCTTAGAGAGACCCAGTACTTC. It specifies CASSVLRETQYF.

The J gene is TRBJ2-7, the V gene TRBV15; D remains unclear. CDR1 and CDR2 from the germline V gene are LNHNV and YYDKDF (reference sequence). There are 14 residues in the CDR3. The V end was cut by 2 bases, the J end by 12 bases, with 20 bases between. CDR3 nucleotides: TGTGCCACCAGCAGATCCTTGAACCTAGGTCCGTGGTACTTC. It yields the protein CATSRSLNLGPWYF.

The chain joins TRBV11-1 to TRBJ2-5; D gene ambiguous. Germline CDR1 SGHAT, CDR2 FQDESV (reference sequence). Between the trimmed V and J ends, which lost 0 bases and 2 bases, there was a span of 4 bases. The CDR3 has 13 residues. This CDR3 is CASSLAAQETQYF. The CDR3, as DNA: TGTGCCAGCAGCTTAGCAGCACAAGAGACCCAGTACTTC.

The J gene is TRBJ2-1, the V gene TRBV4-1; 12 bases match TRBD2. The V segment lost 2 bases and the J segment 8 bases; nucleotides outside the gene matches: 7. The CDR3 has 16 residues. From germline, CDR1 is MGHRA and CDR2 YSYEKL. In nucleotides, the CDR3 is TGCGCCAGCAGCCAACCGACTAGCGGGAGAGATTATGAGCAGTTCTTC. Its protein is CASSQPTSGRDYEQFF.

The chain is built from TRBV9 and TRBJ2-7, with TRBD1 matching 7 bases. CDR1 and CDR2 (germline): SGDLS, YYNGEE. The V and J ends lost 2 bases and 6 bases, in that order; junction bases with no gene match: 8. This CDR3 comprises 14 residues. The CDR3 loop reads CASSVTGSSPEQYF. In nucleotides, the CDR3 is TGTGCCAGCAGCGTGACAGGGAGCTCGCCCGAGCAGTACTTC.

The chain carries TRBV18 and TRBJ1-1; TRBD1 might be the D (6 bases). Germline V lookup: CDR1 KGHSH, CDR2 LQKENI. The ends were cut back, 3 bases at V and 2 bases at J, with 16 bases in the middle. The length of the CDR3 is 16 residues. DNA of the CDR3: TGTGCCAGCTCACCGGGGGCCGGTGAAATTAACACTGAAGCTTTCTTT. Translating it yields CASSPGAGEINTEAFF.

J is TRBJ2-7 and V is TRBV11-2; 10 nucleotides line up with TRBD1. Per the germline V gene, CDR1 is SGHAT and CDR2 is FQNNGV. The CDR3 totals 15 residues. V shed 3 bases and J 6 bases; nucleotides not matched to a gene: 8. CDR3 bases: TGTGCCAGCAGCTTCCCGACAGGGGGCGATTTCGAGCAGTACTTC. Protein sequence: CASSFPTGGDFEQYF. The whole variable domain, remainder taken from reference TRBV11-2 and TRBJ2-7, is EAGVAQSPRYKIIEKRQSVAFWCNPISGHATLYWYQQILGQGPKLLIQFQNNGVVDDSQLPKDRFSAERLKGVDSTLKIQPAKLEDSAVYLCASSFPTGGDFEQYFGPGTRLTVT.

This clone was seen only once. The chain carries TRBV6-5 and TRBJ1-1; D perhaps matches TRBD1 (5 bases). This CDR3 contains 13 residues. Trimming left V 7 bases short and J 5 bases short, with 14 bases between. Germline CDR1 reads MNHEY; CDR2 reads SVGAGI. The CDR3 reads CASTLRGGTEAFF. For the CDR3, the DNA is TGTGCCAGCACCCTACGGGGGGGGACTGAAGCTTTCTTT.